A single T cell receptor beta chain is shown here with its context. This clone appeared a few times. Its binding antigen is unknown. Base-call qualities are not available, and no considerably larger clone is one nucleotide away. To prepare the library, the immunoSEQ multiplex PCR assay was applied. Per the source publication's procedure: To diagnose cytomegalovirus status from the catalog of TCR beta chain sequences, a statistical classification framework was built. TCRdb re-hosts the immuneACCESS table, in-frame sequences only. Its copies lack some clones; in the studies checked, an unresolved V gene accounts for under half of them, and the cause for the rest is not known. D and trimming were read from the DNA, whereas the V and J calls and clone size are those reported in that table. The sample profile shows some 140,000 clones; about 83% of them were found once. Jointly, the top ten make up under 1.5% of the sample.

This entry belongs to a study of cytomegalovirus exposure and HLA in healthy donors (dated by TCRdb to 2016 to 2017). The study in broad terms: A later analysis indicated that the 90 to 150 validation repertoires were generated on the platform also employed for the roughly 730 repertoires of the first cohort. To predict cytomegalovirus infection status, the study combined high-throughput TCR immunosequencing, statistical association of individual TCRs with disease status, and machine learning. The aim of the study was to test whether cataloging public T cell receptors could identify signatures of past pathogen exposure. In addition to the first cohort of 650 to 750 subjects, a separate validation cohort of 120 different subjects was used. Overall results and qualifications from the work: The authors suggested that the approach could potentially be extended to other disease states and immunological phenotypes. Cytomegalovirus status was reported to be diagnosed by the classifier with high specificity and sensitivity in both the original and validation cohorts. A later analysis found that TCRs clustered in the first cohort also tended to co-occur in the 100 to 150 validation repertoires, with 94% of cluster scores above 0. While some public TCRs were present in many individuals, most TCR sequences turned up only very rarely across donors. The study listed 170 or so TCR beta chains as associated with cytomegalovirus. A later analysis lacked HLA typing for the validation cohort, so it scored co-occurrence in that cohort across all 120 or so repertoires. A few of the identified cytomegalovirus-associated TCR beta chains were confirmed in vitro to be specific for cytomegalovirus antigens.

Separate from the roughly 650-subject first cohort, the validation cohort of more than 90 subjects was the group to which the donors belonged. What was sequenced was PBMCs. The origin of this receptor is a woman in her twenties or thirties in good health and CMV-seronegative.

In nucleotide form, the sequence is TGTGCCAGCAGCCAAGTGGTCAAGTCGGGCATTCAGTACTTC. Its protein is CASSQVVKSGIQYF. Rearrangement joined TRBV2 to TRBJ2-4; no D gene call is confident. The CDR3 runs 14 residues from the cysteine to the phenylalanine. CDR3 DNA is the only sequence kept; it has 42 bases, read in frame from the first base. CDR1 and CDR2 are drawn from the germline V gene: SNHLY, FYNNEI. V is reduced by 6 bases and J by 9 bases, leaving a spacing of 18 bases between them.